This TCR beta chain was identified during a study of CD8+CD57+ T cells in acquired aplastic anemia. V was cut by 4 bases and J by 3 bases, with 11 bases left in between. Germline lookup yields CDR1 SGHRS and CDR2 YFSETQ. CDR3 length: 13 residues. Researchers used genomic DNA as the template to profile TCR beta VDJ and CDR3. In TCRdb, the reads were re-called with MiXCR into one record per CDR3 protein. The table shows around 170,000 distinct CDR3 sequences, with roughly half occurring only once. All sequencing subjects had displayed CD8+CD57+ cell expansion on flow cytometry. The V gene is TRBV5-1, the J gene TRBJ2-7; D gene ambiguous. This sequence was found in a human donor with aplastic anemia. Material for sequencing was sorted CD4+, CD8+, or CD8+CD57+ T cells (not recorded which) from PBMCs. The chain's CDR3 is CASSIGEGYEQYF. The CDR3 DNA follows: TGCGCCAGCAGCATTGGGGAAGGCTACGAGCAGTACTTC.